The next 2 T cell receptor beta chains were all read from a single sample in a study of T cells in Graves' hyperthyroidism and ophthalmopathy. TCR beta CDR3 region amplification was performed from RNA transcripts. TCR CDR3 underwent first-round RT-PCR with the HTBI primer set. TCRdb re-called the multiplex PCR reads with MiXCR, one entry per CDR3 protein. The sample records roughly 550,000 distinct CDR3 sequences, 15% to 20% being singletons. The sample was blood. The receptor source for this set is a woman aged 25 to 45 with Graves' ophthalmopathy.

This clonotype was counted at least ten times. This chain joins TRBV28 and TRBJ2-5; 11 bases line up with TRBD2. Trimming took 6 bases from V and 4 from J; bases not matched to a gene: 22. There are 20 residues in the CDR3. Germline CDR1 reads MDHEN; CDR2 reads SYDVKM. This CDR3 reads CASREYTIISGLAAPETQYF. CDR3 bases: TGTGCCAGCAGGGAATACACCATAATCTCGGGACTAGCGGCTCCAGAGACCCAGTACTTC.

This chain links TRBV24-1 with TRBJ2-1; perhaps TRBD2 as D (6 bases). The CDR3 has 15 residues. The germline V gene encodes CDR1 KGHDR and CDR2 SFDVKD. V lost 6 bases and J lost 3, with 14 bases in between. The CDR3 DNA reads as TGTGCCACCAGTCGGGCTAGCGAGGACTACAATGAGCAGTTCTTC. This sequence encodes CATSRASEDYNEQFF.